Shown below are 25 T cell receptor beta chains from a single sample sequenced in a study of patients and donors after allogeneic stem cell transplantation. TCRdb analysed the RT-PCR reads with MiXCR anew, one entry per CDR3 protein. The table lists about a million distinct CDR3 sequences, about a sixth of them singletons. Material: blood, either unsorted or a sorted T cell fraction (not recorded which). These receptors were collected from a human donor who was either an allogeneic HSCT recipient or a stem cell or donor lymphocyte infusion donor (not recorded which). It is not recorded whose cells these are; they may come from a transplant donor.

This chain links TRBV3-1 with TRBJ2-1, with 12 bases fitting TRBD2. After removal of 0 bases from V and 9 bases from J, the junction contained 9 bases not matched to a gene. Germline V gene lookup returns CDR1 LGHDT and CDR2 YNNKEL (reference sequence). The CDR3 loop spans 17 amino acids. CDR3 nucleotide sequence: TGTGCCAGCAGCCAAGATCCACGGCTAGCGGGAGGGAGTGAGCAGTTCTTC. As protein: CASSQDPRLAGGSEQFF.

The gene calls are TRBV7-3 and TRBJ1-1; 7 nucleotides line up with TRBD1. The CDR3 is 13 residues long. The V segment lost 1 base and the J segment 7 bases; nucleotides outside the gene matches: 3. From germline, CDR1 is SGHTA and CDR2 FQGTGA. The CDR3 spells CASSLRGTDEAFF. DNA for the CDR3: TGTGCCAGCAGCTTAAGAGGGACAGATGAAGCTTTCTTT.

The genes are TRBV6-2 or TRBV6-3 and TRBJ2-7; 9 bases line up with TRBD1. Germline CDR1 MNHEY, CDR2 SVGEGT. Trimming at V came to 10 bases and at J to 3 bases, leaving 10 bases not matched to a gene. The length of the CDR3 is 14 residues. This chain's CDR3 is CATLGRDRVYEQYF. CDR3 in DNA: TGTGCCACCCTAGGGCGGGACAGGGTCTACGAGCAGTACTTC.

In this sample, this clonotype turned up a few times. The junction shows a germline mismatch at one end, possibly a read error. The gene calls are TRBV12-3 or TRBV12-4 and TRBJ1-2, with 8 bases matching TRBD1. The CDR3 totals 9 residues. The CDR3: CASGGQESF. The CDR3 bases are TGTGCCAGCGGGGGACAGGAAAGTTTC.

The rearrangement joins TRBV7-3 to TRBJ1-1; D is undetermined. The CDR3 length is 15 residues. Germline V gene lookup returns CDR1 SGHTA and CDR2 FQGTGA. Trimming took 0 bases from V and 0 from J, leaving 8 bases between them. In DNA form, the CDR3 reads TGTGCCAGCAGCTTAACTCCAGGACTGAACACTGAAGCTTTCTTT. This gives the protein CASSLTPGLNTEAFF.

This clonotype occurred many times. The chain couples TRBV5-1 to TRBJ2-7, with D uncertain. The V gene lost 1 base and the J gene lost 5 bases, with 10 bases spanning the gap. Germline V gives CDR1 SGHRS, CDR2 YFSETQ. The CDR3 has 13 residues. The CDR3 here is CASSLITTHEQYF. DNA for the CDR3: TGCGCCAGCAGCTTGATTACGACGCACGAGCAGTACTTC.

The genes are TRBV9 and TRBJ2-7, with D possibly matching TRBD2 (6 bases). V lost 4 bases and J lost 6, with 23 bases in between. The CDR3 loop spans 16 amino acids. The V gene's germline CDR1 is SGDLS and CDR2 YYNGEE. This chain's CDR3 is CASSHYTSLGAGEQYF. The CDR3 DNA sequence: TGTGCCAGCAGCCACTATACTTCACTAGGAGCGGGCGAGCAGTACTTC.

The V call is TRBV5-1, the J call TRBJ1-3; no firm D call. Germline V CDR1 and CDR2: SGHRS, YFSETQ. The CDR3 covers 16 residues. V dropped 1 base and J dropped 4 bases, with 15 bases sitting between them. CDR3 coding DNA: TGCGCCAGCAGCTTGACCTCTAGGTCGGCGGGAAACACCATATATTTT. This translates into CASSLTSRSAGNTIYF.

The gene calls are TRBV6-1 and TRBJ2-1, with D perhaps TRBD1 (6 bases). Trimming took off 5 bases at V and 7 bases at J, with 18 bases between the two ends. This CDR3 is 15 amino acids long. Germline lookup yields CDR1 MNHNS and CDR2 SASEGT. CDR3 protein: CASSNRQVIGNEQFF. CDR3 bases: TGTGCCAGCAGTAATCGACAGGTGATTGGAAATGAGCAGTTCTTC.

This clonotype occurred a few times. The chain uses TRBV12-3 or TRBV12-4 and TRBJ2-3, with TRBD2 identical over 12 bases. J lost 4 bases, V lost 0 bases, and 5 bases had no gene match. The CDR3 is 17 residues long. CDR3 nucleotide sequence: TGTGCCAGCAGTTTAGCACCTGGACTAGCGGGACCAGATACGCAGTATTTT. Protein: CASSLAPGLAGPDTQYF.

This clonotype was seen only a few times. The chain carries TRBV7-9 and TRBJ2-5, with TRBD1 matching over 10 bases. CDR1 and CDR2 from the germline V gene are SEHNR and FQNEAQ (reference sequence). This CDR3 is built from 17 residues. V was clipped by 3 bases and J by 5 bases; unmatched bases: 12. CDR3 amino acids: CASSFRTTDRGRETQYF. The CDR3 coding sequence is TGTGCCAGCAGCTTCCGGACTACAGACAGGGGGCGGGAGACCCAGTACTTC.

The rearrangement joins TRBV12-3 or TRBV12-4 to TRBJ2-7; D remains ambiguous. This CDR3 comprises 16 residues. V was pared by 4 bases and J by 2 bases, with 18 bases between. CDR3 protein: CASSSQVGRNAYEQYF. The CDR3 DNA reads as TGTGCCAGCAGTTCCCAGGTAGGAAGGAATGCCTACGAGCAGTACTTC.

The chain links TRBV2 to TRBJ1-5; D is perhaps TRBD1 (6 bases). Germline-derived CDR1 and CDR2 are SNHLY and FYNNEI. The CDR3 consists of 14 residues. Trimming cost V 4 bases and J 6 bases, with 13 bases left between them. The CDR3 region is CASSVRTAVQPQHF. Written as DNA, the CDR3 is TGTGCCAGCAGTGTCCGGACAGCCGTTCAGCCCCAGCATTTT.

The table lists this clonotype with many counts. The V call is TRBV12-3 or TRBV12-4, the J call TRBJ2-7; unclear D gene. The CDR3 length is 14 residues. V lost 5 bases to trimming and J lost 4 bases, with 15 bases between them. CDR3 sequence (DNA): TGTGCCAGCAGTCTCCTGGGCTCCGGGTACGAGCAGTACTTC. This sequence encodes CASSLLGSGYEQYF.

DNA for the CDR3: TGTGCCAGCAGCTCCCCCCCAGGGGTAGAAGCGTTCTTC. Translation: CASSSPPGVEAFF. The chain links TRBV7-8 to TRBJ2-1, with D possibly being TRBD1 (6 bases). This CDR3 has 13 residues. V lost 4 bases and J lost 15, with 19 bases in between. The germline CDR1 and CDR2 sequences are SGHVS and FQNEAQ.

The V call is TRBV7-9, the J call TRBJ2-7; D possibly uses TRBD1 or TRBD2 (6 bases each). The V and J ends lost 3 bases and 6 bases respectively, with 15 bases between them. CDR1 is SEHNR, CDR2 FQNEAQ, per germline (reference sequence). CDR3 length: 14 residues. The CDR3 nucleotides are TGTGCCAGCAGCTTTGGGGGGCACGTGGGCGAGCAGTACTTC. As protein: CASSFGGHVGEQYF.

The gene calls are TRBV11-2 and TRBJ2-3, with 12 bases aligning to TRBD2. Germline lookup yields CDR1 SGHAT and CDR2 FQNNGV. CDR3 size: 17 residues. V trimming: 4 bases; J trimming: 6 bases; junction bases outside the gene matches: 11. CDR3: CASSSRTSGKGGDTQYF. CDR3 DNA: TGTGCCAGCAGCTCCCGGACTAGCGGGAAGGGGGGGGATACGCAGTATTTT.

This chain joins TRBV5-1 and TRBJ2-5, with TRBD2 matching over 7 bases. This CDR3 comprises 17 residues. Looked up from germline, CDR1 is SGHRS and CDR2 is YFSETQ. V gave up 0 bases and J gave up 6 bases; unmatched junction bases: 14. The CDR3 coding sequence is TGCGCCAGCAGCTTGGTTCCCCGAACGGGGGGTCAGCAGACCCAGTACTTC. Its translation: CASSLVPRTGGQQTQYF.

This clonotype was detected once. The chain has TRBV25-1 and TRBJ1-3, with D perhaps matching TRBD1 (6 bases). Trimming pared 3 bases from V and 2 bases from J, leaving 11 bases between. The germline CDR1 and CDR2 sequences are MGHDK and SYGVNS. The CDR3 totals 15 residues. The CDR3 protein is CASSEAGVPGNTIYF. The CDR3 coding sequence is TGTGCCAGCAGTGAGGCAGGGGTTCCTGGAAACACCATATATTTT.

This clonotype was detected only a few times. V gene TRBV20-1 combines with J gene TRBJ1-1; 9 nucleotides align to TRBD1. J lost 7 bases, V lost 5 bases, and 11 bases had no gene match. The CDR3 covers 14 residues. Germline V gene sequence: CDR1 DFQATT, CDR2 SNEGSKA (reference sequence). CDR3 loop: CSAPIPGTGIEAFF. The CDR3 DNA sequence: TGCAGTGCTCCGATCCCCGGGACAGGGATTGAAGCTTTCTTT.

This clonotype has ten or more counts. The gene calls are TRBV12-3 or TRBV12-4 and TRBJ1-6; D is unresolved. The length of the CDR3 is 13 residues. Trimming shortened V by 5 bases and J by 4 bases, and 6 bases separated the two germline ends. The CDR3 region is CASSLEYNSPLHF. In DNA form, the CDR3 reads TGTGCCAGCAGTCTCGAGTATAATTCACCCCTCCACTTT.

A few counts support this clonotype. The rearrangement joins TRBV6-2 or TRBV6-3 to TRBJ2-4; D unclear. Trimming shortened V by 6 bases and J by 0 bases, and 12 bases separated the two germline ends. CDR1 is MNHEY and CDR2 is SVGEGT in the germline V gene. The CDR3 is made up of 15 amino acids. The CDR3 DNA is TGTGCCAGCAGCATCGACACTCTAGCCAAAAACATTCAGTACTTC. Translating it yields CASSIDTLAKNIQYF.

The chain has TRBV18 and TRBJ1-2; D is unresolved. The germline V and J ends were trimmed by 3 bases and 6 bases, with 5 bases remaining between them. Germline V CDR1 and CDR2: KGHSH, LQKENI. CDR3 length: 11 amino acids. Written as DNA, the CDR3 is TGTGCCAGCTCACCGGATAATGGCTACACCTTC. Amino acids: CASSPDNGYTF. Complete variable domain (other parts from reference TRBV18 and TRBJ1-2): NAGVMQNPRHLVRRRGQEARLRCSPMKGHSHVYWYRQLPEEGLKFMVYLQKENIIDESGMPKERFSAEFPKEGPSILRIQQVVRGDSAAYFCASSPDNGYTFGSGTRLTVV.

This clonotype was detected many times. The rearrangement uses TRBV9 and TRBJ2-3; 7 positions agree with TRBD1. J gave up 3 bases and V 0 bases, and 1 base lay outside the gene matches. Germline V lookup: CDR1 SGDLS, CDR2 YYNGEE. The CDR3 contains 14 residues. The CDR3: CASSVDRGTDTQYF. The CDR3 DNA reads TGTGCCAGCAGCGTAGACAGGGGAACAGATACGCAGTATTTT.

The chain uses TRBV5-1 and TRBJ1-1; TRBD1 aligns across 7 bases. The V segment lost 1 base and the J segment 3 bases; nucleotides outside the gene matches: 6. The germline gives CDR1 SGHRS, CDR2 YFSETQ. There are 15 residues in the CDR3. The CDR3 is CASSLSQGKYTEAFF. CDR3 coding DNA: TGCGCCAGCAGCTTGTCACAGGGGAAGTACACTGAAGCTTTCTTT.